This T cell receptor (beta chain) was recovered during a study of cytomegalovirus exposure and HLA in healthy donors. PCR amplification relied on 60 Vbeta primers (plus 13 Jbeta primers). Using immunoSEQ multiplex PCR, the repertoire was profiled, and TCRdb retains in-frame clones only, with some absent. The sample has under 140,000 clones, over 60% seen once. The CDR3 sequence is 10 residues long. Germline V gene lookup returns CDR1 DFQATT and CDR2 SNEGSKA (reference sequence). V lost 4 bases to trimming and J lost 6 bases, with 7 bases between them. Material: PBMCs. This sequence joins TRBV20-1 and TRBJ2-7; maybe TRBD1 (5 bases). The clonotype was recovered from a woman in her fifties or sixties in good health and CMV-seropositive. CDR3 coding DNA: TGCAGTGCTAAGGGGTGCGAGCAGTACTTC. It translates to CSAKGCEQYF.